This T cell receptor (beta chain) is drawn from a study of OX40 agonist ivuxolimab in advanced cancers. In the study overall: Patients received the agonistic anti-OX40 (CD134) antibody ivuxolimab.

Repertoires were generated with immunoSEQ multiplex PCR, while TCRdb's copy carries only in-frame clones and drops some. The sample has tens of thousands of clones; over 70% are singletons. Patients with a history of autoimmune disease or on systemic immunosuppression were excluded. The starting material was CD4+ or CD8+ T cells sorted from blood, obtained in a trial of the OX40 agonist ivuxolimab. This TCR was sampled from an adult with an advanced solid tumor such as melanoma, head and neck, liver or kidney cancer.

CDR3 sequence: CASSVELSYEQYF. As DNA, the CDR3 is TGTGCCAGCAGCGTTGAGCTCTCGTACGAGCAGTACTTC. This chain connects TRBV9 to TRBJ2-7; D remains ambiguous. The CDR3 sequence is 13 residues long. V dropped 2 bases and J dropped 4 bases, with 10 bases sitting between them. In germline, CDR1 is SGDLS, CDR2 YYNGEE. The variable domain in full, with the rest retrieved from reference TRBV9 and TRBJ2-7, is DSGVTQTPKHLITATGQRVTLRCSPRSGDLSVYWYQQSLDQGLQFLIQYYNGEERAKGNILERFSAQQFPDLHSELNLSSLELGDSALYFCASSVELSYEQYFGPGTRLTVT.